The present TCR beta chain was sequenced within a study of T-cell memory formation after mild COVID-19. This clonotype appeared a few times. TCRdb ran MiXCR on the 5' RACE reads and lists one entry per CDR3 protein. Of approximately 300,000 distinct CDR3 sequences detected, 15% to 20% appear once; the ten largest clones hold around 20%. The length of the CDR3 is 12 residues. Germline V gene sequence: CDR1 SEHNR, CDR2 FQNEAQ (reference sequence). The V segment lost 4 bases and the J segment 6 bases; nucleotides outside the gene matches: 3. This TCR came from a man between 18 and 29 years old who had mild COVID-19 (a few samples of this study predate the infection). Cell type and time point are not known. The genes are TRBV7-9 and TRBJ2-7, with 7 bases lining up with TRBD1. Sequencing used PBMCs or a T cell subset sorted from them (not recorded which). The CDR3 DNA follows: TGTGCCAGCAGCTCCAGACAGGGCGAGCAGTACTTC. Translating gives CASSSRQGEQYF.